This paragraph reports one T cell receptor beta chain. Its antigen remains unknown. A CD45RA-negative memory subset and a CD45RA+ naive subset were separated from the CD4+ cells. The assay was immunoSEQ multiplex PCR, and TCRdb's table has in-frame clones only and misses some. The top ten hold approximately 1.5% of the sample, which has 950,000 to 1,100,000 clones, around 74% seen once. Germline CDR1 SNHLY, CDR2 FYNNEI. This CDR3 is built from 14 residues. Trimming took 5 bases from V and 4 from J; bases not matched to a gene: 4. These data come from a study of shared clonotypes between healthy human individuals. Study conclusions and caveats: Only blood was sampled, and tissue TCR repertoires likely differ from blood ones. It was observed that roughly 4.8% of naive CD4 clonotypes were shared across several donors. Non-shared clonotypes had lower generation probabilities than those shared by all four donors.

The gene calls are TRBV2 and TRBJ2-1, with TRBD1 matching 8 bases. Input material: memory CD4+ T cells sorted from blood. Subset: CD45RA-negative fraction. The source is a man between 18 and 29 years old in good health. The DNA of the CDR3 is TGTGCCAGCAGTAACAGGGGGTTGTACAATGAGCAGTTCTTC. It codes for CASSNRGLYNEQFF.